This TCR beta chain comes out of a study of T cell responses to AZD1222 COVID-19 vaccine. Study-wide results and caveats: Spike as a whole was targeted by vaccine-associated CD4 TCRs, dominant at 160-218 and 743-854. Donors, mostly white British, included more females; clonal diversity was possibly underestimated.

Measured with immunoSEQ multiplex PCR; TCRdb has only the in-frame clones, and not every one. The table has 160,000 or so clones, approximately 87% seen once. CDR1 and CDR2 (germline): MGHDK, SYGVNS. The CDR3 length is 13 residues. V dropped 9 bases and J dropped 4; count of bases not matched to a gene: 6. A remark on this clone: No antigen is known for it.

This rearrangement joins TRBV25-1 to TRBJ2-7, with TRBD1 matching over 10 bases. The material sequenced was peripheral blood, taken 28 days after the second AZD1222 dose. The TCR sequence derives from an adult who received the AZD1222 COVID-19 vaccine. The CDR3 region has the DNA TGTGCCAGTCGGACAGGGGGATCGTACGAGCAGTACTTC. It codes for CASRTGGSYEQYF.